Listed here are 32 T cell receptor beta chains from one sample, sequenced in a study of OX40 agonist ivuxolimab in advanced cancers. Sequenced by immunoSEQ multiplex PCR; TCRdb stores in-frame clones only, minus some. The data show 50,000 to 65,000 clones, about nine tenths seen once. The input for sequencing was CD4+ or CD8+ T cells sorted from blood, taken in a trial of the OX40 agonist ivuxolimab. The receptors derive from an adult with an advanced solid tumor such as melanoma, head and neck, liver or kidney cancer.

The chain combines TRBV5-4 with TRBJ1-2; D unclear. The CDR3 has 13 amino acids. V was cut by 4 bases and J by 5 bases, with 12 bases left in between. Per germline, CDR1 SGHNT and CDR2 YYREEE (reference sequence). The CDR3 DNA follows: TGTGCCAGCAGCACCACTTTGGGATATGGCTACACCTTC. Translating it yields CASSTTLGYGYTF.

To note about this clone: Sequence at one end of the junction differs from germline and may be a read error. The gene calls are TRBV5-4 and TRBJ2-5, with 10 bases identical to TRBD1. The CDR3 contains 14 residues. Germline CDR1 reads SGHNT; CDR2 reads YYREEE (reference sequence). The CDR3 nucleotides read TGTGTCAGCAGCCGGGACAGGGGAGGAGAGACCCAGTACTTC. This translates into CVSSRDRGGETQYF.

Details on this clone: In the same sample, other DNA sequences code for this CDR3. V is TRBV6-5 and J is TRBJ2-3; 7 bases are shared with TRBD1. The CDR3 has 14 amino acids. V trimming: 4 bases; J trimming: 4 bases; junction bases outside the gene matches: 5. The germline V gene has CDR1 MNHEY and CDR2 SVGAGI. The CDR3 protein is CASSLGQEADTQYF. CDR3 sequence (DNA): TGTGCCAGCAGTTTAGGACAGGAGGCAGATACGCAGTATTTT.

This chain links TRBV7-3 with TRBJ2-5; TRBD2 might be the D (6 bases). CDR3 length: 15 amino acids. Per the germline V gene, CDR1 is SGHTA and CDR2 is FQGTGA. The V end lost 2 bases, the J end lost 3 bases, and 13 bases lay between the germline ends. CDR3 in amino acids: CASSLGDSTKETQYF. As DNA, the CDR3 is TGTGCCAGCAGCTTAGGGGACTCGACTAAAGAGACCCAGTACTTC. Filled out from reference TRBV7-3 and TRBJ2-5, the complete variable domain reads GAGVSQTPSNKVTEKGKYVELRCDPISGHTALYWYRQSLGQGPEFLIYFQGTGAADDSGLPNDRFFAVRPEGSVSTLKIQRTERGDSAVYLCASSLGDSTKETQYFGPGTRLLVL.

The J gene is TRBJ2-5, the V gene TRBV6-5; possibly TRBD2 for D (5 bases). Between the trimmed V and J ends, which lost 7 bases and 1 base, there was a span of 13 bases. CDR1 is MNHEY, CDR2 SVGAGI, per germline. The CDR3 extends over 14 amino acids. The DNA for the CDR3 is TGTGCCAGCAAAGATACGGGGAGCCAAGAGACCCAGTACTTC. Its translation is CASKDTGSQETQYF.

This chain joins TRBV20-1 and TRBJ2-1, with D maybe TRBD2 (5 bases). CDR3 length: 11 residues. V lost 2 bases and J 15 bases, leaving 14 bases between the germline ends. Germline CDR1 DFQATT, CDR2 SNEGSKA (reference sequence). Here the CDR3 DNA reads TGCAGTGCTAGATTTGGGAGTTTGCGGTTCTTC. Amino acids: CSARFGSLRFF.

The chain couples TRBV18 to TRBJ1-2; tentative D call: TRBD1 (6 bases). This CDR3 region has 13 residues. Trimming shortened V by 0 bases and J by 8 bases, and 10 bases separated the two germline ends. Germline assignment: CDR1 KGHSH and CDR2 LQKENI. CDR3 DNA sequence: TGTGCCAGCTCACCACCGGGGGGGCAGGGCTACACCTTC. Residues: CASSPPGGQGYTF.

V is TRBV7-9 and J is TRBJ2-3; TRBD2 agrees at 7 bases. This CDR3 contains 16 residues. From germline, CDR1 is SEHNR and CDR2 FQNEAQ (reference sequence). The junction had 8 bases not matched to a gene; V was cut back by 1 base and J by 4 bases. The CDR3 region has the DNA TGTGCCAGCAGCTTAGTTCTAGCGGTGGGGGCAGATACGCAGTATTTT. Residues: CASSLVLAVGADTQYF.

J is TRBJ2-5 and V is TRBV5-1; D remains unclear. V lost 0 bases, J lost 1 base, and 7 bases lay in between. The CDR3 is made up of 14 amino acids. Per the germline V gene, CDR1 is SGHRS and CDR2 is YFSETQ. The CDR3 spells CASSLAVSQETQYF. CDR3 sequence (DNA): TGCGCCAGCAGCTTGGCCGTCAGCCAAGAGACCCAGTACTTC.

The chain uses TRBV7-8 and TRBJ1-5, with D perhaps matching TRBD1 (6 bases). The length of the CDR3 is 15 residues. The germline V gene encodes CDR1 SGHVS and CDR2 FQNEAQ. Trimming removed 5 bases from V and 1 base from J, with 12 bases in between. The CDR3 DNA sequence: TGTGCCAGCAGCCCGGACAGCGGAAGCAATCAGCCCCAGCATTTT. Protein product: CASSPDSGSNQPQHF.

This rearrangement joins TRBV6-5 to TRBJ2-4; no clear D. Trimming pared 4 bases from V and 0 bases from J, leaving 10 bases between. Germline V gene sequence: CDR1 MNHEY, CDR2 SVGAGI. The CDR3 is 15 residues long. The CDR3 here is CASSSWTVAKNIQYF. DNA for the CDR3: TGTGCCAGCAGTTCCTGGACGGTAGCCAAAAACATTCAGTACTTC.

This clone has just a few counts. This chain joins TRBV29-1 and TRBJ2-5, with a weak D call TRBD1 (6 bases). Trimming removed 7 bases from V and 5 bases from J, with 23 bases in between. CDR3 length equals 15 residues. Looked up from germline, CDR1 is SQVTM and CDR2 is ANQGSEA. The CDR3 coding sequence is TGCAGCGCCCTTAGGGGGACGACCTTCGGTGAGACCCAGTACTTC. The encoded protein is CSALRGTTFGETQYF.

This clone was seen only a few times. The V gene is TRBV11-3, the J gene TRBJ2-1; D uncertain. The CDR3 has 13 residues. CDR1 SGHNT and CDR2 YENEEA come from the germline V gene. The ends were cut back, 0 bases at V and 6 bases at J, with 6 bases in the middle. CDR3 protein: CASSLEHRNEQFF. For the CDR3, the DNA is TGTGCCAGCAGCTTAGAACACCGCAATGAGCAGTTCTTC.

V is TRBV6-6 and J is TRBJ1-1, with TRBD1 as a possible D gene (5 bases). The CDR3 runs 14 residues. Germline V gene sequence: CDR1 MNHNY, CDR2 SVGAGI (reference sequence). V shed 4 bases and J shed 5 bases, with 14 bases lying between them. The CDR3: CASSSGHLRTEAFF. The CDR3 bases are TGTGCCAGCAGTTCTGGACACCTGCGGACTGAAGCTTTCTTT.

The V call is TRBV19, the J call TRBJ2-7, with 8 bases identical to TRBD1. J lost 5 bases, V lost 3 bases, and 9 bases had no gene match. From germline, CDR1 is LNHDA and CDR2 SQIVND (reference sequence). The CDR3 sequence is 15 residues long. The CDR3 region has the DNA TGTGCCAGTAGTATTCAGGGGGCTTTTCCCAACGAGCAGTACTTC. It yields the protein CASSIQGAFPNEQYF.

Note on this clone: This specimen includes other DNA sequences encoding the same CDR3. This chain connects TRBV6-6 to TRBJ2-7, with 12 bases matching TRBD2. J was trimmed by 4 bases and V by 7 bases; bases with no gene match: 5. CDR1 MNHNY and CDR2 SVGAGI come from the germline V gene (reference sequence). The CDR3 is made up of 14 amino acids. This CDR3 reads CASIGLAGSYEQYF. CDR3 nucleotides: TGTGCCAGCATCGGACTAGCGGGAAGTTACGAGCAGTACTTC.

V usage is TRBV5-5 and J usage is TRBJ1-5, with TRBD1 matching 8 bases. V shed 3 bases and J 2 bases; nucleotides not matched to a gene: 10. Germline-derived CDR1 and CDR2 are SGHKS and YYEKEE (reference sequence). CDR3 length: 17 amino acids. The CDR3 nucleotides read TGTGCCAGCAGCTCTCACCTCGACAGGGGTGGCAATCAGCCCCAGCATTTT. Its protein is CASSSHLDRGGNQPQHF.

Only one count was recorded for this clone. V and J are TRBV4-2 and TRBJ2-3; 12 bases align to TRBD1. The CDR3 covers 15 residues. Trimming at V came to 1 base and at J to 7 bases, leaving 3 bases not matched to a gene. CDR1 and CDR2 from the germline V gene are LGHNA and YNFKEQ. This chain's CDR3 is CASSQVGTGGNTQYF. Written as DNA, the CDR3 is TGTGCCAGCAGCCAAGTGGGGACAGGGGGCAATACGCAGTATTTT.

The chain recombines TRBV11-2 with TRBJ1-6; no reliable D call. V shed 5 bases and J shed 7 bases, with 18 bases lying between them. Germline V CDR1 and CDR2: SGHAT, FQNNGV. CDR3 length: 16 residues. CDR3 DNA: TGTGCCAGCAGCCTCCTGGCGGATATTATCAATTCACCCCTCCACTTT. This gives the protein CASSLLADIINSPLHF. Full variable domain (rest looked up from reference TRBV11-2 and TRBJ1-6): EAGVAQSPRYKIIEKRQSVAFWCNPISGHATLYWYQQILGQGPKLLIQFQNNGVVDDSQLPKDRFSAERLKGVDSTLKIQPAKLEDSAVYLCASSLLADIINSPLHFGNGTRLTVT.

The chain uses TRBV5-1 and TRBJ2-7, with TRBD2 as a possible D gene (5 bases). Trimming took off 2 bases at V and 2 bases at J, with 8 bases between the two ends. This CDR3 has 13 amino acids. Germline lookup yields CDR1 SGHRS and CDR2 YFSETQ. The DNA of the CDR3 is TGCGCCAGCAGCTTTGGAGGAACCTACGAGCAGTACTTC. Its translation is CASSFGGTYEQYF.

This sequence joins TRBV5-1 and TRBJ1-2, with D tentatively TRBD1 (5 bases). Germline V lookup: CDR1 SGHRS, CDR2 YFSETQ. V dropped 1 base and J dropped 2 bases, with 6 bases sitting between them. The CDR3 covers 13 residues. The CDR3 loop is CASSLRGNYGYTF. CDR3 bases: TGCGCCAGCAGCTTGCGGGGGAACTATGGCTACACCTTC.

This chain uses TRBV5-1 with TRBJ2-7, with 11 bases lining up with TRBD2. This CDR3 comprises 18 residues. Trimming cost V 4 bases and J 3 bases; bases outside gene matches: 15. Germline CDR1 is SGHRS and CDR2 is YFSETQ. This CDR3 is CASSPGQGVGTSGYEQYF. The CDR3 region has the DNA TGCGCCAGCAGCCCAGGACAGGGTGTAGGGACTAGCGGCTACGAGCAGTACTTC.

The chain couples TRBV5-6 to TRBJ1-6, with TRBD1 identical over 10 bases. Germline assignment: CDR1 SGHDT and CDR2 YYEEEE. V lost 0 bases, J lost 5 bases, and 2 bases stayed unmatched. The CDR3 totals 16 residues. CDR3 sequence (DNA): TGTGCCAGCAGCTTGGCGACAGGGGGCAATAATTCACCCCTCCACTTT. Protein product: CASSLATGGNNSPLHF.

The chain employs TRBV23-1 and TRBJ1-5; no firm D call. TRBV23-1 is flagged as an ORF with uncertain function. The CDR3 is made up of 14 amino acids. The V gene lost 4 bases and the J gene lost 7 bases, with 14 bases spanning the gap. This CDR3 is CASSLLPLEQPQHF. CDR3 nucleotides: TGCGCCAGCAGTCTCTTGCCGTTGGAACAGCCCCAGCATTTT.

The rearrangement links TRBV10-3 to TRBJ1-2; possible D gene TRBD1, 5 bases. Germline V gives CDR1 ENHRY, CDR2 SYGVKD. Trimming took off 7 bases at V and 0 bases at J, with 15 bases between the two ends. This CDR3 is 15 amino acids long. CDR3 nucleotide sequence: TGTGCCATCACCTCCGGGACGGGTACTAACTATGGCTACACCTTC. This codes for CAITSGTGTNYGYTF.

The CDR3 nucleotides are TGTGCCAGCAGCTTAGGCGACCCAGATACGCAGTATTTT. It encodes CASSLGDPDTQYF. This rearrangement joins TRBV7-3 to TRBJ2-3; D gene unclear. V gave up 2 bases and J gave up 4 bases, with 7 bases separating them. CDR1 is SGHTA, CDR2 FQGTGA, per germline. The CDR3 length is 13 residues.

The chain joins TRBV19 to TRBJ2-4; D unclear. With 1 base removed from V and 1 base from J, the gap between germline ends came to 2 bases. Germline CDR1 reads LNHDA; CDR2 reads SQIVND (reference sequence). CDR3 length equals 13 residues. The CDR3 loop is CASSIGAKNIQYF. CDR3 DNA sequence: TGTGCCAGTAGTATAGGTGCCAAAAACATTCAGTACTTC.

The chain couples TRBV27 to TRBJ2-7; D may be TRBD1 (6 bases). In germline, CDR1 is MNHEY, CDR2 SMNVEV (reference sequence). The CDR3 totals 18 residues. V lost 8 bases and J 0 bases, leaving 26 bases between the germline ends. Here the CDR3 DNA reads TGTGCCAGCGGTCCGGGACACCCTAATGCCCTTATCTCCTACGAGCAGTACTTC. Its protein is CASGPGHPNALISYEQYF.

V is TRBV6-5 and J is TRBJ2-7; D gene ambiguous. With 6 bases removed from V and 3 bases from J, the gap between germline ends came to 9 bases. The germline CDR1 and CDR2 sequences are MNHEY and SVGAGI. This CDR3 comprises 12 residues. Here the CDR3 DNA reads TGTGCCAGCAGCTCTCGGAGCTACGAGCAGTACTTC. Protein sequence: CASSSRSYEQYF.

The rearrangement uses TRBV5-6 and TRBJ1-5; no reliable D call. V lost 2 bases and J 2 bases, leaving 11 bases between the germline ends. CDR3 size: 15 residues. Germline CDR1 reads SGHDT; CDR2 reads YYEEEE. The CDR3 protein is CASSFGFSGNQPQHF. The CDR3 DNA reads TGTGCCAGCAGCTTTGGTTTTTCGGGCAATCAGCCCCAGCATTTT. The entire variable domain, with the rest obtained from reference TRBV5-6 and TRBJ1-5, is as follows: DAGVTQSPTHLIKTRGQQVTLRCSPKSGHDTVSWYQQALGQGPQFIFQYYEEEERQRGNFPDRFSGHQFPNYSSELNVNALLLGDSALYLCASSFGFSGNQPQHFGDGTRLSIL.

The chain has TRBV7-3 and TRBJ1-1; 8 nucleotides agree with TRBD1. Trimming took 0 bases from V and 3 from J; bases not matched to a gene: 3. Germline lookup yields CDR1 SGHTA and CDR2 FQGTGA. CDR3 length: 15 amino acids. CDR3 loop: CASSLTRGLDTEAFF. CDR3 DNA sequence: TGTGCCAGCAGCTTAACCAGGGGGCTCGACACTGAAGCTTTCTTT.

This clone was picked up one time. For the CDR3, the DNA is TGTGCCAGCACCGCCCGAAGGGGGAGGGCCATTGTGAATGAGCAGTTCTTC. Its protein is CASTARRGRAIVNEQFF. The chain joins TRBV28 to TRBJ2-1, with TRBD2 as a possible D gene (7 bases). The CDR3 length is 17 residues. Deletions cut 7 bases from V and 7 bases from J, with 26 bases between. Germline assignment: CDR1 MDHEN and CDR2 SYDVKM. The whole variable domain, remainder taken from reference TRBV28 and TRBJ2-1, is DVKVTQSSRYLVKRTGEKVFLECVQDMDHENMFWYRQDPGLGLRLIYFSYDVKMKEKGDIPEGYSVSREKKERFSLILESASTNQTSMYLCASTARRGRAIVNEQFFGPGTRLTVL.